Sequencing of this T cell receptor beta chain was carried out in a study of blood T cell repertoires in COVID-19. Looking at the study overall: The samples span acute and convalescent COVID-19 from the United States, Italy and Spain. T cells, B-cell-depleted T cells, or PBMCs provided the cDNA or gDNA that served as material.

The CDR3 runs 13 residues. The J segment lost 4 bases and the V segment lost 10 bases, leaving 3 bases of the junction unmatched. Germline V gene data show CDR1 as SGHTA and CDR2 as FQGNSA. Assay used: immunoSEQ multiplex PCR; TCRdb lists only in-frame clones, some missing. The sample consists of 200,000 to 300,000 clones, roughly 82% of them appearing once. Sequenced: peripheral blood. The rearrangement joins TRBV7-2 to TRBJ1-6; 8 nucleotides line up with TRBD1. The sequence derives from a man in his forties or fifties who had recovered from COVID-19. The DNA of the CDR3 is TGTGCCACCGGACAGGGATATAATTCACCCCTCCACTTT. Protein: CATGQGYNSPLHF.